The clone carrying this T cell receptor (beta chain) was picked up a small number of times. Its antigen is unknown. The CDR3 loop spans 14 amino acids. Germline trimming cut 4 bases from V and 4 bases from J; bases unmatched to any gene: 4. The germline CDR1 and CDR2 sequences are SGHVS and FQNEAQ. The data originate from a study of cytomegalovirus exposure and HLA in healthy donors. Primers for the PCR totalled 60 Vbeta and 13 Jbeta. Using immunoSEQ multiplex PCR, the repertoire was profiled, and TCRdb retains in-frame clones only, with some absent. The top ten clones hold less than 4.5% of a sample with about 100,000 clones, 65% of them seen once. Overall study findings and caveats: Most of the TCR beta V segments (in an earlier analysis) were productive either about 87% or about 30% of the time. Beyond CMV serostatus, there was no information to go on about immune exposure.

The TCR originated in a man aged 25-40 years in good health and CMV-seropositive. The sample was PBMCs. The chain uses TRBV7-8 and TRBJ2-5; 9 bases agree with TRBD1. CDR3 DNA: TGTGCCAGCAGCTGGGACAGGGCGGGAGAGACCCAGTACTTC. Encoded protein: CASSWDRAGETQYF.